This is a list of T cell receptor beta chains from one sample in a study of Ad26.COV2.S vaccination and SARS-CoV-2 variants. Assay used: immunoSEQ multiplex PCR; TCRdb lists only in-frame clones, some missing. The table shows about 680,000 clones, with approximately 88% occurring only once. The sample here was peripheral blood, taken in a trial of Ad26.COV2.S vaccine versus placebo. The source of these receptors is a person between 18 and 60 years old who received the Ad26.COV2.S COVID-19 vaccine or a placebo. Both conserved end residues are part of each CDR3. Fields, in order: clone size, J gene, V gene, D gene, CDR3 DNA, CDR3 protein. A D gene is named only where the DNA matches it firmly. Rows may omit the clone size; those that give it use once, few, many or a size class.

clone_size: few; j_call: TRBJ2-7; v_call: TRBV15; d_call: TRBD2; cdr3_nt: TGTGCCACCAGCAGAGGGGAGGGGCTGGAGGGAAACGAGCAGTACTTC; cdr3_aa: CATSRGEGLEGNEQYF
clone_size: -; j_call: TRBJ1-2; v_call: TRBV19; d_call: TRBD1; cdr3_nt: TGTGCCAGTAGTGAATCTGACGGGACAGTGAACTTCTATGGCTACACCTTC; cdr3_aa: CASSESDGTVNFYGYTF
clone_size: -; j_call: TRBJ2-5; v_call: TRBV19; d_call: -; cdr3_nt: TGTGCCAGTAGTATAGGAGGGACTCAGGAGACCCAGTACTTC; cdr3_aa: CASSIGGTQETQYF
clone_size: -; j_call: TRBJ1-5; v_call: TRBV29-1; d_call: -; cdr3_nt: TGCAGCGTTGTGACCGGGGGCAATCAGCCCCAGCATTTT; cdr3_aa: CSVVTGGNQPQHF
clone_size: -; j_call: TRBJ1-3; v_call: TRBV30; d_call: -; cdr3_nt: TGTGCCTGGAAGCTTAGCTCTGGAAACACCATATATTTT; cdr3_aa: CAWKLSSGNTIYF
clone_size: -; j_call: TRBJ1-4; v_call: TRBV7-6; d_call: TRBD1; cdr3_nt: TGTGCCAGCAGCCCACCGGGACAGGAAAATGAAAAACTGTTTTTT; cdr3_aa: CASSPPGQENEKLFF
clone_size: -; j_call: TRBJ1-6; v_call: TRBV4-3; d_call: -; cdr3_nt: TGCGCCAGCAGCCAAGAACCCCCGAGGGATTCACCCCTCCACTTT; cdr3_aa: CASSQEPPRDSPLHF
clone_size: -; j_call: TRBJ1-2; v_call: TRBV6-5; d_call: TRBD1; cdr3_nt: TGTGCCAGCAGTCAGGGACAGGGAGGTGGCTACACCTTC; cdr3_aa: CASSQGQGGGYTF
clone_size: -; j_call: TRBJ2-2; v_call: TRBV5-8; d_call: -; cdr3_nt: TGTGCCAGCAGCTTAGGTCGGGAGAGCCGCACCGGGGAGCTGTTTTTT; cdr3_aa: CASSLGRESRTGELFF
clone_size: -; j_call: TRBJ2-2; v_call: TRBV18; d_call: -; cdr3_nt: TGTGCCAGCTCTTTAACGAGGGACACCGGGGAGCTGTTTTTT; cdr3_aa: CASSLTRDTGELFF
clone_size: -; j_call: TRBJ2-2; v_call: TRBV5-1; d_call: TRBD2; cdr3_nt: TGCGCCAGCAGCTCCGGACTAGCGGACACCGGGGAGCTGTTTTTT; cdr3_aa: CASSSGLADTGELFF
clone_size: -; j_call: TRBJ2-7; v_call: TRBV5-6; d_call: -; cdr3_nt: TGTGCCAGCAGCTTGGCCGGGCAAACCTACGAGCAGTACTTC; cdr3_aa: CASSLAGQTYEQYF
clone_size: -; j_call: TRBJ2-1; v_call: TRBV24-1; d_call: -; cdr3_nt: TGTGCCACCTCATCCGCGGGGTACAATGAGCAGTTCTTC; cdr3_aa: CATSSAGYNEQFF
clone_size: -; j_call: TRBJ2-5; v_call: TRBV6-5; d_call: -; cdr3_nt: TGTGCCAGCGGGGATGTTGGGACCCAGTACTTC; cdr3_aa: CASGDVGTQYF
clone_size: -; j_call: TRBJ2-7; v_call: TRBV20-1; d_call: -; cdr3_nt: TGCAGTGCTAGTCGAGGGGGTGAGCAGTACTTC; cdr3_aa: CSASRGGEQYF
clone_size: -; j_call: TRBJ2-5; v_call: TRBV7-9; d_call: TRBD1; cdr3_nt: TGTGCCAGCAGCTTAGGTCGGACAGGGCCCCTTACCCAGTACTTC; cdr3_aa: CASSLGRTGPLTQYF
clone_size: -; j_call: TRBJ2-1; v_call: TRBV5-1; d_call: TRBD2; cdr3_nt: TGCGCCAGCAGCCGGAGACTAGCGGGCTCCTACAATGAGCAGTTCTTC; cdr3_aa: CASSRRLAGSYNEQFF
clone_size: -; j_call: TRBJ1-2; v_call: TRBV6-5; d_call: -; cdr3_nt: TGTGCCAGCAGTTACTTTTCAGGGGTAGGTGGCTACACCTTC; cdr3_aa: CASSYFSGVGGYTF
clone_size: -; j_call: TRBJ2-7; v_call: TRBV6-5; d_call: TRBD2; cdr3_nt: TGTGCCAGCAGTTACTCTGCGGGAGGGGGCCCCTACGAGCAGTACTTC; cdr3_aa: CASSYSAGGGPYEQYF
clone_size: once; j_call: TRBJ2-1; v_call: TRBV6-5; d_call: TRBD2; cdr3_nt: TGTGCCAGCAGTTACTCGGCTAGCGGGGTTGAGCAGTTCTTC; cdr3_aa: CASSYSASGVEQFF
clone_size: -; j_call: TRBJ2-6; v_call: TRBV9; d_call: -; cdr3_nt: TGTGCCAGCAGCGTATCCGACCCCAGCTCTGGGGCCAACGTCCTGACTTTC; cdr3_aa: CASSVSDPSSGANVLTF
clone_size: -; j_call: TRBJ2-5; v_call: TRBV7-9; d_call: TRBD1; cdr3_nt: TGTGCCAGCAGCGAGGGACAGGGGGCGCGGGAGACCCAGTACTTC; cdr3_aa: CASSEGQGARETQYF
clone_size: -; j_call: TRBJ2-3; v_call: TRBV4-2; d_call: TRBD2; cdr3_nt: TGTGCCAGCAGTCAGGGACTAGCGGGGGGGACCACAGATACGCAGTATTTT; cdr3_aa: CASSQGLAGGTTDTQYF
clone_size: -; j_call: TRBJ2-7; v_call: TRBV2; d_call: -; cdr3_nt: TGTGCCAGCAGTGCCGCCGGGGGCTACGAGCAGTACTTC; cdr3_aa: CASSAAGGYEQYF
clone_size: -; j_call: TRBJ1-2; v_call: TRBV19; d_call: -; cdr3_nt: TGTGCCAGTAGTCCTTCGAAGGGAGGCTACACCTTC; cdr3_aa: CASSPSKGGYTF
clone_size: once; j_call: TRBJ1-5; v_call: TRBV24-1; d_call: -; cdr3_nt: TGTGCCACCAGTCCAGCTCCGGGAGCTCCGAATCAGCCCCAGCATTTT; cdr3_aa: CATSPAPGAPNQPQHF
clone_size: once; j_call: TRBJ2-7; v_call: TRBV4-2; d_call: -; cdr3_nt: TGTGCCAGCAGCCAAGCTACAGGGCTCTCCTACGAGCAGTACTTC; cdr3_aa: CASSQATGLSYEQYF
clone_size: -; j_call: TRBJ1-3; v_call: TRBV2; d_call: -; cdr3_nt: TGTGCCAGCAGTGAAGCGCTAGTAGGGACAATAAGGTCTGGAAACACCATATATTTT; cdr3_aa: CASSEALVGTIRSGNTIYF
clone_size: -; j_call: TRBJ1-2; v_call: TRBV3-1/TRBV3-2; d_call: TRBD1; cdr3_nt: TGTGCCAGCAGCCCTCTTGGACAGGGGAAATTCTATGGCTACACCTTC; cdr3_aa: CASSPLGQGKFYGYTF
clone_size: -; j_call: TRBJ1-2; v_call: TRBV5-1; d_call: TRBD1; cdr3_nt: TGCGCCAGCAGCCCTGACTTGCTTACAGGGACAGCCCGCTATGGCTACACCTTC; cdr3_aa: CASSPDLLTGTARYGYTF
clone_size: -; j_call: TRBJ1-1; v_call: TRBV11-2; d_call: -; cdr3_nt: TGTGCCAGCAGCCCCGGGGCCCAGGACACTGAAGCTTTCTTT; cdr3_aa: CASSPGAQDTEAFF
clone_size: -; j_call: TRBJ1-5; v_call: TRBV24-1; d_call: -; cdr3_nt: TGTGCCACCAGTGAAAGCAATCAGCCCCAGCATTTT; cdr3_aa: CATSESNQPQHF
clone_size: -; j_call: TRBJ2-3; v_call: TRBV13; d_call: -; cdr3_nt: TGTGCCAGCAGCTTAGGGCGGGGGCCCTCAGTCACGCAGTATTTT; cdr3_aa: CASSLGRGPSVTQYF
clone_size: -; j_call: TRBJ2-3; v_call: TRBV19; d_call: TRBD1; cdr3_nt: TGTGCCAGTAGTAGAGGACAGGGGGCCGATACGCAGTATTTT; cdr3_aa: CASSRGQGADTQYF
clone_size: once; j_call: TRBJ2-2; v_call: TRBV6-2/TRBV6-3; d_call: TRBD2; cdr3_nt: TGTGCCAGCAGTTACTCGAGAACTAGCGGAGGGGGGACCGGGGAGCTGTTTTTT; cdr3_aa: CASSYSRTSGGGTGELFF
clone_size: -; j_call: TRBJ1-6; v_call: TRBV15; d_call: -; cdr3_nt: TGTGCCACCAGCACTTATAATTCACCCCTCCACTTT; cdr3_aa: CATSTYNSPLHF
clone_size: -; j_call: TRBJ2-4; v_call: TRBV20-1; d_call: -; cdr3_nt: TGCAGTGCTAGTCCAGGGCTCTTTCGGGACGGGGGCATCTTC; cdr3_aa: CSASPGLFRDGGIF
clone_size: -; j_call: TRBJ1-4; v_call: TRBV12-3/TRBV12-4; d_call: -; cdr3_nt: TGTGCCAGCAGTTCCGGACACAATGAAAAACTGTTTTTT; cdr3_aa: CASSSGHNEKLFF
clone_size: -; j_call: TRBJ2-7; v_call: TRBV4-2; d_call: -; cdr3_nt: TGTGCCAGCAGCCAAGAGTACCGACCTGGCGAGCAGTACTTC; cdr3_aa: CASSQEYRPGEQYF
clone_size: few; j_call: TRBJ2-7; v_call: TRBV12-1; d_call: -; cdr3_nt: TGTGCCAGCAGCTCCCCGGGGGAGGGCCCCCCCGGGGGCTCCTACGAGCAGTACTTC; cdr3_aa: CASSSPGEGPPGGSYEQYF
clone_size: -; j_call: TRBJ2-4; v_call: TRBV7-2; d_call: -; cdr3_nt: TGTGCCAGCAGCCCAGAGGGAACACCAGGCAAAAACATTCAGTACTTC; cdr3_aa: CASSPEGTPGKNIQYF
clone_size: -; j_call: TRBJ1-2; v_call: TRBV3-1/TRBV3-2; d_call: -; cdr3_nt: TGTGCCAGCAGCCAAGAAGGGGGACACTATGGCTACACCTTC; cdr3_aa: CASSQEGGHYGYTF
clone_size: -; j_call: TRBJ1-5; v_call: TRBV12-3/TRBV12-4; d_call: -; cdr3_nt: TGTGCCAGCAGTTTTAGGGATCAGCCCCAGCATTTT; cdr3_aa: CASSFRDQPQHF
clone_size: once; j_call: TRBJ1-4; v_call: TRBV28; d_call: TRBD1; cdr3_nt: TGTGCCAGCGAAGGGACAGATGAAAAACTGTTTTTT; cdr3_aa: CASEGTDEKLFF
clone_size: -; j_call: TRBJ1-6; v_call: TRBV15; d_call: -; cdr3_nt: TGTGCCACCAGCAGAGATCGTGGGGATAGTTCACCCCTCCACTTT; cdr3_aa: CATSRDRGDSSPLHF
clone_size: few; j_call: TRBJ1-2; v_call: TRBV7-2; d_call: -; cdr3_nt: TGTGCCAGCAGGGGATATGGCTACACCTTC; cdr3_aa: CASRGYGYTF
clone_size: -; j_call: TRBJ1-2; v_call: TRBV14; d_call: TRBD1; cdr3_nt: TGTGCCAGCAGCCAGAGGACAGGGGGCTGGTATGGCTACACCTTC; cdr3_aa: CASSQRTGGWYGYTF
clone_size: -; j_call: TRBJ2-3; v_call: TRBV11-3; d_call: TRBD2; cdr3_nt: TGTGCCAGCAGCTTACGCGGGGGGGCGGATACGCAGTATTTT; cdr3_aa: CASSLRGGADTQYF
clone_size: -; j_call: TRBJ1-1; v_call: TRBV19; d_call: TRBD1; cdr3_nt: TGTGCCAGTAGTACCACAGGGGGCGGTTACACTGAAGCTTTCTTT; cdr3_aa: CASSTTGGGYTEAFF
clone_size: -; j_call: TRBJ1-2; v_call: TRBV24-1; d_call: -; cdr3_nt: TGTGCCACCAGTGACCCGAGGCGGAACTATGGCTACACCTTC; cdr3_aa: CATSDPRRNYGYTF
clone_size: few; j_call: TRBJ2-7; v_call: TRBV5-4; d_call: -; cdr3_nt: TGTGCCAGCAGCTTGGATCGGAAGCGGACCTCCTACGAGCAGTACTTC; cdr3_aa: CASSLDRKRTSYEQYF
clone_size: -; j_call: TRBJ2-7; v_call: TRBV5-1; d_call: -; cdr3_nt: TGCGCCAGCAGCCCCACGCAGGTTACCTACGAGCAGTACTTC; cdr3_aa: CASSPTQVTYEQYF
clone_size: -; j_call: TRBJ1-1; v_call: TRBV10-1; d_call: -; cdr3_nt: TGCGCCAGCAGTGAGGGCAGGTTGAACACTGAAGCTTTCTTT; cdr3_aa: CASSEGRLNTEAFF
clone_size: few; j_call: TRBJ2-7; v_call: TRBV7-2; d_call: -; cdr3_nt: TGTGCCAGCAGCTTGACAGCCTACGAGCAGTACTTC; cdr3_aa: CASSLTAYEQYF
clone_size: -; j_call: TRBJ2-5; v_call: TRBV10-3; d_call: -; cdr3_nt: TGTGCCATCAGTGATCCGGGGTGGTACCAAGAGACCCAGTACTTC; cdr3_aa: CAISDPGWYQETQYF
clone_size: -; j_call: TRBJ2-7; v_call: TRBV4-1; d_call: TRBD2; cdr3_nt: TGCGCCAGCAGCCAAGAGGAAACTAGCGGGGTGGGCGAGCAGTACTTC; cdr3_aa: CASSQEETSGVGEQYF
clone_size: -; j_call: TRBJ1-1; v_call: TRBV19; d_call: -; cdr3_nt: TGTGCCAGTCAGCCCGAGCAGGTTGACACTGAAGCTTTCTTT; cdr3_aa: CASQPEQVDTEAFF
clone_size: -; j_call: TRBJ1-6; v_call: TRBV2; d_call: TRBD1; cdr3_nt: TGTGCCAGCAGTGAAAGGACAGGTGCCAATTCACCCCTCCACTTT; cdr3_aa: CASSERTGANSPLHF
clone_size: -; j_call: TRBJ2-7; v_call: TRBV6-5; d_call: -; cdr3_nt: TGTGCCAGCAGTTACTCGCCGTCGGGGAGCTCCTACGAGCAGTACTTC; cdr3_aa: CASSYSPSGSSYEQYF
clone_size: -; j_call: TRBJ1-1; v_call: TRBV30; d_call: TRBD1; cdr3_nt: TGTGCTCTGGAGACAGGGGGGCCTGAAGCTTTCTTT; cdr3_aa: CALETGGPEAFF